This TCR beta chain emerged from a study of OX40 agonist ivuxolimab in advanced cancers. Regarding the study in general: Ivuxolimab was an agonistic, fully human IgG2 monoclonal antibody directed against OX40 (CD134), a costimulatory receptor. The monotherapy dose-escalation portion (N ≈ 50 patients) of the phase I ivuxolimab trial is reported in the paper. Prior anti-PD-1, anti-PD-L1 or anti-CTLA-4 therapy was permitted, and checkpoint inhibitors had been received by around 39% of dose-escalation patients. The purpose of peripheral TCRbeta sequencing was to test whether ivuxolimab changed TCR sequence diversity and led to clonal T-cell expansion. Intravenous ivuxolimab was administered to patients every 2 weeks at six dose levels: 0.01, 0.1, 0.3, 1.5, 3 and 10 mg/kg. A male proportion of around 83% and a mean age of 60 years, ranging from 23 to 79, were recorded for the dose-escalation cohort. Among the roughly 52 dose-escalation patients, roughly 20 had hepatocellular carcinoma, about 15 melanoma, 9 renal cell carcinoma and 9 head and neck cancer. Partial responses occurred in three dose-escalation patients, of whom one had hepatocellular carcinoma and two had cutaneous melanoma. Study-wide findings and limitations: In partial responders in the 0.1-3.0 mg/kg groups, normalized peripheral clonal expansion was found to be among the lowest, especially among CD8+ T cells. On average, CD8+ T cells showed more expanded clones than CD4+ T cells after ivuxolimab. Clonal expansion of both CD4+ and CD8+ blood T cells was observed from baseline to week 6 at doses 0.1 to 3.0 mg/kg. Low levels of normalized T-cell clonal expansion were also seen in some patients who did not respond. Antigen specificity was not determined for the clonally expanded peripheral T cells.

The CDR3, cysteine through phenylalanine, is 15 amino acids long. Only CDR3 DNA remains: 45 bases, in frame from the first base. CDR1 MNHNS and CDR2 SASEGT are derived from the germline V gene. V trim: 4 bases; J trim: 5 bases; unmatched bases: 7. Genomic DNA was extracted from sorted cells for sequencing of the TCRbeta CDR3 region. The immunoSEQ Assay was used to sequence the TCRbeta CDR3 regions. TCRdb took over this immuneACCESS table, retaining in-frame rearrangements with V and J assigned. Such tables are incomplete; in checked studies, under half of the missing clones stem from an unresolved V gene, and the remainder is unexplained. The sample has about 57,000 clones on record, 75% to 85% of them singletons. The ten top clones hold approximately 3.3% of the sample. In regard to this clone: Its antigen has not been determined. No much larger clone exists at a distance of one base, and base qualities are not known.

The trial excluded patients who had a history of autoimmune disease or who were on systemic immunosuppression. In every dose cohort, peripheral blood was drawn for TCR sequencing at baseline, cycle 4 day 1, and cycle 7 day 1. The samples were taken from a phase I, first-in-human, multicenter, open-label dose-escalation trial of ivuxolimab. Adults with locally advanced or metastatic head and neck squamous cell, hepatocellular, melanoma or renal cell carcinoma were enrolled in the trial. Before TCR sequencing, CD4+ T cells and CD8+ T cells from peripheral blood were sorted into separate populations. The sample in question was CD4+ or CD8+ T cells sorted from blood, obtained in a trial of the OX40 agonist ivuxolimab. The TCR was taken from an adult with an advanced solid tumor such as melanoma, head and neck, liver or kidney cancer. The rearrangement combines TRBV6-1 with TRBJ2-3; 9 central bases correspond to TRBD2. The CDR3 loop reads CASSVAGGVVDTQYF. The nucleotide sequence is given as TGTGCCAGCAGTGTGGCGGGAGGGGTGGTAGATACGCAGTATTTT.